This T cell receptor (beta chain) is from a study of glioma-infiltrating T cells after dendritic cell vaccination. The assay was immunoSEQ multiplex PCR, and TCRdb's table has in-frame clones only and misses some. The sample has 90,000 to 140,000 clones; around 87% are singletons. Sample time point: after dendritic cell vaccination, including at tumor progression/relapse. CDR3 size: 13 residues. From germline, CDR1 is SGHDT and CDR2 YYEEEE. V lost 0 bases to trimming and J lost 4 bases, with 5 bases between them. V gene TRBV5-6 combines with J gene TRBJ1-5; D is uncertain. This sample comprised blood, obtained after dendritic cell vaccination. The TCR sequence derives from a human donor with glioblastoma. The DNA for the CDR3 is TGTGCCAGCAGCTTGGGCCTAAATCAGCCCCAGCATTTT. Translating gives CASSLGLNQPQHF.